Below, 7 T cell receptor beta chains from the same sample are listed, as sequenced in a study of T cells in Graves' hyperthyroidism and ophthalmopathy (dated by TCRdb to between 2017 and 2020). Libraries came from multiplex PCR. Sequencing was carried out with an Illumina HiSeq 2000. The TCR beta CDR3 regions were amplified from the RNA transcripts. The first round of RT-PCR for the TCR CDR3 was performed with the HTBI primer set and the Qiagen OneStep RT-PCR kit. TCRdb itself trimmed the public reads at Q25 with fastp, ran MiXCR and retained productive beta chains. Entries are consolidated by CDR3 protein sequence, retaining the most common genes and DNA. This sample lists a few hundred thousand distinct CDR3 sequences; 15% were detected once. Jointly, the top ten make up about 33% of the sample. Sequencing was performed on blood. These receptors were collected from a woman aged 25 to 39 with Graves' hyperthyroidism.

This clonotype was observed many times. The rearrangement uses TRBV19 and TRBJ1-1; a possible D gene is TRBD1 (5 bases). Germline CDR1 is LNHDA and CDR2 is SQIVND (reference sequence). Deletions cut 5 bases from V and 3 bases from J, with 16 bases between. The CDR3 loop spans 15 amino acids. CDR3: CASSVQPGLYTEAFF. The CDR3 nucleotides are TGTGCCAGTAGTGTCCAACCGGGACTATACACTGAAGCTTTCTTT.

The J gene is TRBJ1-1, the V gene TRBV4-2; D is ambiguous. This CDR3 is built from 15 residues. Germline CDR1 reads LGHNA; CDR2 reads YNFKEQ. Trimming cost V 0 bases and J 1 base, with 9 bases left between them. CDR3 in amino acids: CASSQDRAGNTEAFF. CDR3 DNA: TGTGCCAGCAGCCAAGATAGGGCGGGGAACACTGAAGCTTTCTTT.

The sample holds many counts of this clonotype. The V call is TRBV28, the J call TRBJ1-5; D ambiguous. Trimming removed 6 bases from V and 4 bases from J, with 7 bases in between. Germline V gene sequence: CDR1 MDHEN, CDR2 SYDVKM. The CDR3 length is 12 residues. This CDR3 is CASRPPNQPQHF. DNA for the CDR3: TGTGCCAGCAGACCCCCTAATCAGCCCCAGCATTTT.

V gene TRBV7-9 combines with J gene TRBJ2-7; D is uncertain. The CDR3 totals 14 residues. V was pared by 5 bases and J by 0 bases, with 11 bases between. Per germline, CDR1 SEHNR and CDR2 FQNEAQ (reference sequence). The CDR3: CASSKMGNSYEQYF. In DNA form, the CDR3 reads TGTGCCAGCAGCAAGATGGGAAACTCCTACGAGCAGTACTTC. Complete variable domain (other parts from reference TRBV7-9 and TRBJ2-7): DTGVSQNPRHKITKRGQNVTFRCDPISEHNRLYWYRQTLGQGPEFLTYFQNEAQLEKSRLLSDRFSAERPKGSFSTLEIQRTEQGDSAMYLCASSKMGNSYEQYFGPGTRLTVT.

The V and J genes are TRBV14 and TRBJ1-5, with a weak D call TRBD1 (5 bases). The length of the CDR3 is 13 residues. V lost 2 bases and J 8 bases, leaving 10 bases between the germline ends. Germline V gene data show CDR1 as SGHDN and CDR2 as FVKESK. This CDR3 is CASSQNQGEPQHF. In nucleotides, the CDR3 is TGTGCCAGCAGCCAAAACCAGGGAGAGCCCCAGCATTTT.

This clonotype was seen a handful of times. V is TRBV27 and J is TRBJ1-1, with TRBD1 matching 10 bases. Germline CDR1 is MNHEY and CDR2 is SMNVEV (reference sequence). There are 13 residues in the CDR3. Trimming cost V 3 bases and J 10 bases; bases outside gene matches: 5. Here the CDR3 reads CASSFDGQGGAFF. In DNA form, the CDR3 reads TGTGCCAGCAGTTTTGATGGACAGGGGGGAGCTTTCTTT.

The rearrangement uses TRBV27 and TRBJ2-7; 7 bases are shared with TRBD2. Germline loops: CDR1 MNHEY, CDR2 SMNVEV (reference sequence). The CDR3 length is 15 residues. After removal of 5 bases from V and 0 bases from J, the junction contained 7 bases not matched to a gene. The CDR3 DNA is TGTGCCAGCAGTCAGGACGGGAGGAGCTCCTACGAGCAGTACTTC. This encodes CASSQDGRSSYEQYF.